The rows below give T cell receptor beta chains drawn from one sample of a study of monozygotic twins with inflammatory bowel disease. Following a re-call of the 5' RACE reads, TCRdb has one entry per CDR3 protein and lacks DNA. This sample's clone table lists 93,000 or so distinct CDR3 sequences. Sequenced material: blood. Every receptor here comes from a human donor with ulcerative colitis or Crohn's disease, or a healthy co-twin of an affected twin (not recorded which). CDR3s include the opening cysteine and the closing phenylalanine or tryptophan. The order of the fields is J gene, V gene, CDR3 length, CDR3 protein.

j_call: TRBJ2-5
v_call: TRBV7-2
cdr3_length: 17
cdr3_aa: CASSSRSVSGIQETQYF

j_call: TRBJ1-2
v_call: TRBV6-5
cdr3_length: 11
cdr3_aa: CASRRGDLYTF

j_call: TRBJ2-1
v_call: TRBV12-3/TRBV12-4
cdr3_length: 16
cdr3_aa: CASSKTDYLSYNEQFF

j_call: TRBJ2-7
v_call: TRBV5-1
cdr3_length: 15
cdr3_aa: CASSYDVRQSYEQYF

j_call: TRBJ2-1
v_call: TRBV6-5
cdr3_length: 13
cdr3_aa: CASRSGTYNEQFF

j_call: TRBJ1-6
v_call: TRBV7-2
cdr3_length: 13
cdr3_aa: CASSLGGWSPLHF

j_call: TRBJ2-7
v_call: TRBV18
cdr3_length: 14
cdr3_aa: CASSPPTGIYEQYF

j_call: TRBJ2-7
v_call: TRBV20-1
cdr3_length: 14
cdr3_aa: CSASAREASYEQYF

j_call: TRBJ2-2
v_call: TRBV12-3/TRBV12-4
cdr3_length: 14
cdr3_aa: CASTDRENTGELFF

j_call: TRBJ2-7
v_call: TRBV7-2
cdr3_length: 16
cdr3_aa: CASSLALRARSYEQYF

j_call: TRBJ2-7
v_call: TRBV20-1
cdr3_length: 13
cdr3_aa: CSAMTSGAYEQYF

j_call: TRBJ2-2
v_call: TRBV7-9
cdr3_length: 13
cdr3_aa: CASSRGITGELFF

j_call: TRBJ2-5
v_call: TRBV7-2
cdr3_length: 13
cdr3_aa: CASSPGGIETQYF

j_call: TRBJ2-3
v_call: TRBV30
cdr3_length: 15
cdr3_aa: CAWTRLGGPTDTQYF

j_call: TRBJ2-1
v_call: TRBV10-3
cdr3_length: 14
cdr3_aa: CAISVVQGYNEQFF

j_call: TRBJ2-1
v_call: TRBV7-8
cdr3_length: 15
cdr3_aa: CASSTRQDAYNEQFF

j_call: TRBJ2-3
v_call: TRBV20-1
cdr3_length: 13
cdr3_aa: CSAAVGSADTQYF

j_call: TRBJ2-3
v_call: TRBV7-2
cdr3_length: 15
cdr3_aa: CASSLAGGREDTQYF

j_call: TRBJ2-7
v_call: TRBV18
cdr3_length: 16
cdr3_aa: CASSPRPRGNIGEQYF

j_call: TRBJ2-7
v_call: TRBV24-1
cdr3_length: 13
cdr3_aa: CATRDRFTYEQYF

j_call: TRBJ2-1
v_call: TRBV4-1
cdr3_length: 16
cdr3_aa: CASSQEGLAADNEQFF

j_call: TRBJ2-3
v_call: TRBV7-3
cdr3_length: 15
cdr3_aa: CASSLVQGPTDTQYF

j_call: TRBJ2-3
v_call: TRBV4-1
cdr3_length: 22
cdr3_aa: CASSQWSHRLAGTEGSTDTQYF

j_call: TRBJ2-7
v_call: TRBV27
cdr3_length: 15
cdr3_aa: CASSPPELAVYEQYF

j_call: TRBJ2-1
v_call: TRBV19
cdr3_length: 14
cdr3_aa: CASRGQGAYNEQFF

j_call: TRBJ2-7
v_call: TRBV5-1
cdr3_length: 16
cdr3_aa: CASSLRSGRALYEQYF

j_call: TRBJ1-6
v_call: TRBV15
cdr3_length: 16
cdr3_aa: CATSRHGTVQNSPLHF

j_call: TRBJ2-7
v_call: TRBV5-4
cdr3_length: 17
cdr3_aa: CVSSDGLAGSSPYEQYF

j_call: TRBJ1-1
v_call: TRBV28
cdr3_length: 12
cdr3_aa: CASSLDSTPAFF

j_call: TRBJ2-5
v_call: TRBV19
cdr3_length: 16
cdr3_aa: CASSLRGSWGVETQYF

j_call: TRBJ2-1
v_call: TRBV5-6
cdr3_length: 15
cdr3_aa: CASSWTGREIGEQFF

j_call: TRBJ2-7
v_call: TRBV6-5
cdr3_length: 18
cdr3_aa: CASSYRGTSGGEVYEQYF

j_call: TRBJ1-3
v_call: TRBV20-1
cdr3_length: 15
cdr3_aa: CSAHTGFLEGNTIYF

j_call: TRBJ1-4
v_call: TRBV5-1
cdr3_length: 14
cdr3_aa: CASSLVGSGEKLFF

j_call: TRBJ2-1
v_call: TRBV29-1
cdr3_length: 11
cdr3_aa: CSGLSYNEQFF

j_call: TRBJ2-2
v_call: TRBV12-3/TRBV12-4
cdr3_length: 15
cdr3_aa: CASSLYRPNTGELFF

j_call: TRBJ1-3
v_call: TRBV6-5
cdr3_length: 19
cdr3_aa: CASSYSGQVSSIAGNTIYF

j_call: TRBJ2-2
v_call: TRBV5-1
cdr3_length: 16
cdr3_aa: CASSLETASNTGELFF

j_call: TRBJ2-3
v_call: TRBV7-8
cdr3_length: 14
cdr3_aa: CASSPDRSTDTQYF

j_call: TRBJ2-1
v_call: TRBV29-1
cdr3_length: 13
cdr3_aa: CSVGNIGVNEQFF

j_call: TRBJ1-1
v_call: TRBV19
cdr3_length: 16
cdr3_aa: CASSPSLTGTWTEAFF

j_call: TRBJ2-5
v_call: TRBV7-2
cdr3_length: 16
cdr3_aa: CASSTRLAGGGETQYF

j_call: TRBJ2-1
v_call: TRBV5-1
cdr3_length: 18
cdr3_aa: CASMPRTGGSSSYNEQFF

j_call: TRBJ2-2
v_call: TRBV5-1
cdr3_length: 14
cdr3_aa: CASSPAATLGELFF

j_call: TRBJ2-7
v_call: TRBV12-3/TRBV12-4
cdr3_length: 16
cdr3_aa: CASSPTNGTGVYEQYF

j_call: TRBJ1-4
v_call: TRBV5-1
cdr3_length: 16
cdr3_aa: CASSLSQGYRSEKLFF

j_call: TRBJ2-7
v_call: TRBV15
cdr3_length: 15
cdr3_aa: CATSRDPREHYEQYF

j_call: TRBJ1-5
v_call: TRBV7-2
cdr3_length: 15
cdr3_aa: CASSLGSGLAQPQHF

j_call: TRBJ1-1
v_call: TRBV28
cdr3_length: 15
cdr3_aa: CASSLTRQGAAEAFF

j_call: TRBJ2-7
v_call: TRBV18
cdr3_length: 14
cdr3_aa: CASSPGDMTYEQYF

j_call: TRBJ2-7
v_call: TRBV7-2
cdr3_length: 12
cdr3_aa: CASSLYVSEQYF

j_call: TRBJ2-7
v_call: TRBV6-2/TRBV6-3
cdr3_length: 15
cdr3_aa: CASTQDRPSSYEQYF

j_call: TRBJ2-1
v_call: TRBV5-1
cdr3_length: 13
cdr3_aa: CASSRIGGTEQFF

j_call: TRBJ2-7
v_call: TRBV20-1
cdr3_length: 13
cdr3_aa: CSARSDRDYEQYF

j_call: TRBJ2-7
v_call: TRBV12-3/TRBV12-4
cdr3_length: 14
cdr3_aa: CASSSSVGSYEQYF